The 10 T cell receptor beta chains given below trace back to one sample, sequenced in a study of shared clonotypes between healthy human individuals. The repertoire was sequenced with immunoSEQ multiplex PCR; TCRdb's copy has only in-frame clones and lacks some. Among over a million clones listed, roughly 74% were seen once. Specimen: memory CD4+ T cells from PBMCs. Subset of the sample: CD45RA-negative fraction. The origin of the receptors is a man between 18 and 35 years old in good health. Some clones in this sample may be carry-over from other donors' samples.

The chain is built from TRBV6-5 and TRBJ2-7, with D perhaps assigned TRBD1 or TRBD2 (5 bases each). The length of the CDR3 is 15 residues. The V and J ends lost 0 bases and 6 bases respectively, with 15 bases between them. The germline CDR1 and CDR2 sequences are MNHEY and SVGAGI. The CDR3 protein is CASSYSGPMTGEQYF. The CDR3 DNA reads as TGTGCCAGCAGTTACTCGGGACCGATGACTGGCGAGCAGTACTTC.

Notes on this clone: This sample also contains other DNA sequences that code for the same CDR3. CDR3 coding DNA: TGCGCCAGCAGCTTGGGAGTTAGCTCCTACAATGAGCAGTTCTTC. Its translation is CASSLGVSSYNEQFF. The chain is built from TRBV5-1 and TRBJ2-1, with D hard to call. This CDR3 is built from 15 residues. CDR1 and CDR2 from the germline V gene are SGHRS and YFSETQ. Deletions cut 0 bases from V and 0 bases from J, with 7 bases between.

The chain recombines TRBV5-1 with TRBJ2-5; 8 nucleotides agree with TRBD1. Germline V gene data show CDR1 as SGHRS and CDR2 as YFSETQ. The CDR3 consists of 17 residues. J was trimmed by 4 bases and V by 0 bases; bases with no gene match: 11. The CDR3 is CASSLAFGRGRAETQYF. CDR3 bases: TGCGCCAGCAGCTTGGCCTTCGGCAGGGGGCGCGCAGAGACCCAGTACTTC.

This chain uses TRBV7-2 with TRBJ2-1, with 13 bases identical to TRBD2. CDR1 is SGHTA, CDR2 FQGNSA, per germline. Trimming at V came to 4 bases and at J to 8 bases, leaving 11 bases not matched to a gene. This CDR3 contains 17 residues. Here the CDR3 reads CASSSLRTSGSFDEQFF. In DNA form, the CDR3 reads TGTGCCAGCAGCTCACTTCGGACTAGCGGGAGTTTCGATGAGCAGTTCTTC.

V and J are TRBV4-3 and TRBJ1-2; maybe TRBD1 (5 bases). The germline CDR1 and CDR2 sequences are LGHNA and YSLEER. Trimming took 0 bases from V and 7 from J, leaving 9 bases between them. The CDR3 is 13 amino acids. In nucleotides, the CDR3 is TGCGCCAGCAGCCAAGATTGGGGGGTTGGCTACACCTTC. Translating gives CASSQDWGVGYTF.

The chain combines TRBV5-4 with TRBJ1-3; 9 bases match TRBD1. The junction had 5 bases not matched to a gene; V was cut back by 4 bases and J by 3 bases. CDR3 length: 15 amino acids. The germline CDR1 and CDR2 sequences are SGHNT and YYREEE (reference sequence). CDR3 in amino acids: CASSEGQGYGNTIYF. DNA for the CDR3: TGTGCCAGCAGCGAGGGACAGGGTTATGGAAACACCATATATTTT. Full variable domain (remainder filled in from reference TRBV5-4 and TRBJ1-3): ETGVTQSPTHLIKTRGQQVTLRCSSQSGHNTVSWYQQALGQGPQFIFQYYREEENGRGNFPPRFSGLQFPNYSSELNVNALELDDSALYLCASSEGQGYGNTIYFGEGSWLTVV.

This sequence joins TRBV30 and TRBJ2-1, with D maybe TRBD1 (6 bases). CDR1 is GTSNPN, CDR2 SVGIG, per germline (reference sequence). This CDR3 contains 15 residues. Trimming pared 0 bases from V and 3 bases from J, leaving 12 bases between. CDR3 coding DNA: TGTGCCTGGAGTGTACGCACAGGGATCTACAATGAGCAGTTCTTC. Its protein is CAWSVRTGIYNEQFF.

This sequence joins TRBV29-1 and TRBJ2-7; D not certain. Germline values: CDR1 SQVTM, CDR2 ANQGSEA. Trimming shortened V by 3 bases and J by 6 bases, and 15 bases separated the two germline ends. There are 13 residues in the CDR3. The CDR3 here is CSVEGRWDSEQYF. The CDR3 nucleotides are TGCAGCGTTGAGGGCCGGTGGGATAGCGAGCAGTACTTC.

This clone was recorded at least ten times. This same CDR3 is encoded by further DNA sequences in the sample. The CDR3, as DNA: TGTGCCAGCAGTTCTAGGGGGTTGAGCAATCAGCCCCAGCATTTT. Amino acid sequence: CASSSRGLSNQPQHF. This rearrangement joins TRBV28 to TRBJ1-5; D is possibly TRBD1 (6 bases). V was pared by 4 bases and J by 1 base, with 11 bases between. Per germline, CDR1 MDHEN and CDR2 SYDVKM. The CDR3 runs 15 residues.

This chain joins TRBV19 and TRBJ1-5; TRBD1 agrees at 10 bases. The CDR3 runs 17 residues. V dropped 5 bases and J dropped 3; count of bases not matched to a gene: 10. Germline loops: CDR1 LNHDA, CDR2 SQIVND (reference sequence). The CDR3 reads CASSLNRDRGFNQPQHF. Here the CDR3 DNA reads TGTGCCAGTAGTCTAAACCGGGACAGGGGCTTCAATCAGCCCCAGCATTTT.